This T cell receptor beta chain was sequenced during a study of shared clonotypes between healthy human individuals. About the study: The cohort comprised a couple of women and a few men. Their ages spanned 18 to 49 years.

In the naive CD8 group, cells lacked CD45RO and were positively selected for CCR7, so terminally differentiated effector memory CD45RA+ cells were left out. TCRdb's table, derived via immunoSEQ multiplex PCR, lists solely in-frame clones and lacks some. The table has about 2.1 million clones, around 93% seen once. The V end was cut by 2 bases, the J end by 5 bases, with 6 bases between. This CDR3 has 13 residues. Germline loops: CDR1 MNHEY, CDR2 SVGAGI. This TCR was recovered from a man aged 18 to 29 in good health. Some clones in this sample may be carry-over from other donors' samples. The chain carries TRBV6-5 and TRBJ2-2, with a weak D call TRBD2 (5 bases). The specimen sequenced was naive CD8+ T cells from PBMCs. CDR3 residues: CASSYLATGELFF. The CDR3 coding sequence is TGTGCCAGCAGTTACCTAGCAACCGGGGAGCTGTTTTTT.